One sample yielded the 14 T cell receptor beta chains listed below, sequenced in a study of T cell responses to AZD1222 COVID-19 vaccine. Clones were read by immunoSEQ multiplex PCR, and TCRdb kept only the in-frame ones, dropping some. There are about 140,000 clones in the sample; 88% occur only once, and about 3% lies in the top ten. Sequences were derived from peripheral blood, sampled 28 days after the second AZD1222 dose. All receptors come from an adult who received the AZD1222 COVID-19 vaccine.

This chain links TRBV7-8 with TRBJ2-7; TRBD2 matches at 10 bases. After removal of 4 bases from V and 7 bases from J, the junction contained 7 bases not matched to a gene. Germline V gene data show CDR1 as SGHVS and CDR2 as FQNEAQ. The CDR3 extends over 14 amino acids. The CDR3 DNA reads TGTGCCAGCAGCTGGGGACTAGCGCGAACGGAGCAGTACTTC. Encoded protein: CASSWGLARTEQYF.

The chain joins TRBV5-1 to TRBJ1-6; D is unclear. Germline V gives CDR1 SGHRS, CDR2 YFSETQ. With 3 bases removed from V and 5 bases from J, the gap between germline ends came to 6 bases. The CDR3 covers 13 residues. Here the CDR3 DNA reads TGCGCCAGCAGCTCGATAAATAATTCACCCCTCCACTTT. Protein sequence: CASSSINNSPLHF.

The J gene is TRBJ1-1, the V gene TRBV28; D is possibly TRBD1 (5 bases). CDR3 length: 15 amino acids. CDR1 MDHEN and CDR2 SYDVKM come from the germline V gene. The V end was cut by 7 bases, the J end by 5 bases, with 20 bases between. The CDR3 sequence: CASIFSGRVRTEAFF. The CDR3 DNA reads TGTGCCAGCATTTTCAGCGGCAGGGTAAGAACTGAAGCTTTCTTT.

This chain uses TRBV6-5 with TRBJ1-2; D gene uncertain. The CDR3 consists of 15 residues. V lost 0 bases and J 6 bases, leaving 14 bases between the germline ends. The germline CDR1 and CDR2 sequences are MNHEY and SVGAGI. The CDR3 loop reads CASSYSKSAINGYTF. The CDR3, as DNA: TGTGCCAGCAGTTACTCGAAGTCAGCGATCAATGGCTACACCTTC.

This sequence joins TRBV27 and TRBJ2-1, with D unclear. The ends were cut back, 7 bases at V and 3 bases at J, with 13 bases in the middle. In germline, CDR1 is MNHEY, CDR2 SMNVEV (reference sequence). The CDR3 has 14 amino acids. The CDR3 protein is CASTKKLHYNEQFF. The CDR3 coding sequence is TGTGCCAGCACGAAAAAACTCCACTACAATGAGCAGTTCTTC.

This clone has just one count. The V gene is TRBV28, the J gene TRBJ1-2; no firm D call. This CDR3 region has 14 residues. V was pared by 3 bases and J by 4 bases, with 12 bases between. Germline V gene data show CDR1 as MDHEN and CDR2 as SYDVKM. The CDR3 DNA sequence: TGTGCCAGCAGTTTCACGACGGAGCTCTATGGCTACACCTTC. This codes for CASSFTTELYGYTF.

The chain carries TRBV7-2 and TRBJ2-7; 7 bases are a match to TRBD1. Germline V CDR1 and CDR2: SGHTA, FQGNSA. The length of the CDR3 is 14 residues. V lost 7 bases, J lost 0 bases, and 6 bases stayed unmatched. CDR3: CASTQRDSSYEQYF. The CDR3 DNA sequence: TGTGCCAGCACCCAAAGGGACAGCTCCTACGAGCAGTACTTC.

This clone was seen once. The J gene is TRBJ1-1, the V gene TRBV2; tentatively, D is TRBD1 (5 bases). Between the trimmed V and J ends, which lost 4 bases and 3 bases, there was a span of 9 bases. Per the germline V gene, CDR1 is SNHLY and CDR2 is FYNNEI. The CDR3 spans 13 residues. The CDR3 DNA sequence: TGTGCCAGCAGTGGACAGTATTACACTGAAGCTTTCTTT. Protein product: CASSGQYYTEAFF. The whole variable domain, remainder taken from reference TRBV2 and TRBJ1-1, is EPEVTQTPSHQVTQMGQEVILRCVPISNHLYFYWYRQILGQKVEFLVSFYNNEISEKSEIFDDQFSVERPDGSNFTLKIRSTKLEDSAMYFCASSGQYYTEAFFGQGTRLTVV.

J is TRBJ2-3 and V is TRBV6-4; D is uncertain. The CDR3 has 15 residues. V was trimmed by 1 base and J by 3 bases, leaving 11 bases between them. Germline CDR1 MRHNA, CDR2 SNTAGT. Here the CDR3 reads CASSDWRFGTDTQYF. CDR3 nucleotide sequence: TGTGCCAGCAGTGACTGGCGTTTTGGGACAGATACGCAGTATTTT.

This clone appeared a few times. The chain employs TRBV7-6 and TRBJ2-2; no reliable D call. The germline gives CDR1 SGHVS, CDR2 FNYEAQ. The CDR3 covers 14 residues. Between the trimmed V and J ends, which lost 1 base and 5 bases, there was a span of 8 bases. CDR3 nucleotide sequence: TGTGCCAGCAGCTTAGGGACGTCGACCGGGGAGCTGTTTTTT. Residues: CASSLGTSTGELFF. The full variable domain, with the rest looked up from reference TRBV7-6 and TRBJ2-2, is GAGVSQSPRYKVTKRGQDVALRCDPISGHVSLYWYRQALGQGPEFLTYFNYEAQQDKSGLPNDRFSAERPEGSISTLTIQRTEQRDSAMYRCASSLGTSTGELFFGEGSRLTVL.

V and J are TRBV7-3 and TRBJ2-1, with 11 bases matching TRBD2. The V and J ends lost 4 bases and 4 bases, in that order; junction bases with no gene match: 0. Germline V gives CDR1 SGHTA, CDR2 FQGTGA. The CDR3 has 14 residues. The CDR3: CASSSSGGYNEQFF. CDR3 bases: TGTGCCAGCAGCTCTAGCGGGGGGTACAATGAGCAGTTCTTC. Based on the CDR3 plus reference TRBV7-3 and TRBJ2-1, the full variable domain is GAGVSQTPSNKVTEKGKYVELRCDPISGHTALYWYRQSLGQGPEFLIYFQGTGAADDSGLPNDRFFAVRPEGSVSTLKIQRTERGDSAVYLCASSSSGGYNEQFFGPGTRLTVL.

V usage is TRBV4-2 and J usage is TRBJ2-3, with TRBD2 matching over 9 bases. CDR3 size: 17 residues. After removal of 0 bases from V and 2 bases from J, the junction contained 6 bases not matched to a gene. CDR1 and CDR2 from the germline V gene are LGHNA and YNFKEQ. The CDR3 bases are TGTGCCAGCAGCCAAGATGAGGCGGGAGGGATCACAGATACGCAGTATTTT. As protein: CASSQDEAGGITDTQYF.

The chain joins TRBV19 to TRBJ1-5, with TRBD1 identical over 8 bases. The trim removed 6 bases at V and 7 bases at J, leaving 11 bases unmatched. The germline CDR1 and CDR2 sequences are LNHDA and SQIVND (reference sequence). CDR3 length: 15 amino acids. The CDR3 reads CASSTGQGRIQPQHF. For the CDR3, the DNA is TGTGCCAGTAGCACCGGACAGGGTAGAATCCAGCCCCAGCATTTT.

The chain uses TRBV10-3 and TRBJ1-1; no definite D call. The CDR3 sequence is 14 residues long. V dropped 4 bases and J dropped 1 base, with 10 bases sitting between them. Per germline, CDR1 ENHRY and CDR2 SYGVKD. CDR3 DNA: TGTGCCATCAGTGCAACGAGAGAGAACACTGAAGCTTTCTTT. This codes for CAISATRENTEAFF.